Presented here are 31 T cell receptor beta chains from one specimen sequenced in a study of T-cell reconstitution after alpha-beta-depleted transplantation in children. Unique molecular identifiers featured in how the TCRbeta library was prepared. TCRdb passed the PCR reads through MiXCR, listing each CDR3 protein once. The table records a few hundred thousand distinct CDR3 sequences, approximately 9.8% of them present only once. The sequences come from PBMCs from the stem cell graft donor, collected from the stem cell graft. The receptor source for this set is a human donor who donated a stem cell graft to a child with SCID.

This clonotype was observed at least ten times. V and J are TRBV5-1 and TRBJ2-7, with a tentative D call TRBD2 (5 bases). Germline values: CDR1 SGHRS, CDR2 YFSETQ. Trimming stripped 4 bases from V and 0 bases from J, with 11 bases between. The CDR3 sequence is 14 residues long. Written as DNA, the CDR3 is TGCGCCAGCAGCGAGGAGGTTTACTCCTACGAGCAGTACTTC. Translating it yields CASSEEVYSYEQYF.

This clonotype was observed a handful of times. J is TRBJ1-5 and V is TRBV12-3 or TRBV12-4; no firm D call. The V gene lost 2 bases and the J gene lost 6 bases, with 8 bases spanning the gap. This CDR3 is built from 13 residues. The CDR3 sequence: CASSLTSPQPQHF. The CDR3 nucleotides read TGTGCCAGCAGTTTAACAAGCCCTCAGCCCCAGCATTTT.

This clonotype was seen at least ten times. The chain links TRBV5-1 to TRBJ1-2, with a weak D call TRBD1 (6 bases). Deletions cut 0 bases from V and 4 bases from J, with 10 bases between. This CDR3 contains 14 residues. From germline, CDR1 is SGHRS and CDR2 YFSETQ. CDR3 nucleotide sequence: TGCGCCAGCAGCTTGGACAGGGTGGGCTATGGCTACACCTTC. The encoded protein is CASSLDRVGYGYTF.

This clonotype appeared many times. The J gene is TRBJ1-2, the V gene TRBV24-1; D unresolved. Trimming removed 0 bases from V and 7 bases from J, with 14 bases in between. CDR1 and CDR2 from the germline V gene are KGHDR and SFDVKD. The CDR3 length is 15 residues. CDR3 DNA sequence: TGTGCCACCAGTGATTTGGGATTAGGGCGTTCTGGCTACACCTTC. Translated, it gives CATSDLGLGRSGYTF.

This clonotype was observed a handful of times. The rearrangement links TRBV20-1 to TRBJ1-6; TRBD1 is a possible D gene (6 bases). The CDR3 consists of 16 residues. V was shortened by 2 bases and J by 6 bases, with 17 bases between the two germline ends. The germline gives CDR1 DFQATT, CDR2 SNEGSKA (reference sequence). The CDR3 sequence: CSARLTGTRGNSPLHF. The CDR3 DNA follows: TGCAGTGCTAGACTAACCGGGACACGGGGTAATTCACCCCTCCACTTT.

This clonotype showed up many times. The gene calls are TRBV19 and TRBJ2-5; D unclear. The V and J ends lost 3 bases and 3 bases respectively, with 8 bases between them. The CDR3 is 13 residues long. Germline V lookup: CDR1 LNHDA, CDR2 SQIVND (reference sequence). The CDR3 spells CASSIDSEETQYF. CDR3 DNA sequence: TGTGCCAGTAGTATTGACTCCGAAGAGACCCAGTACTTC.

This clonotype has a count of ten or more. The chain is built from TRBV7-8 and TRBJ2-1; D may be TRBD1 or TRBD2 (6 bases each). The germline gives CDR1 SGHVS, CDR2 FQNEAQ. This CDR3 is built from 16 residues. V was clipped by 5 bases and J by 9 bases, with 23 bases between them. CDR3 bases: TGTGCCAGCAGCCCTTTGACTAGGGGGTATCTGGCTGAGCAGTTCTTC. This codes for CASSPLTRGYLAEQFF.

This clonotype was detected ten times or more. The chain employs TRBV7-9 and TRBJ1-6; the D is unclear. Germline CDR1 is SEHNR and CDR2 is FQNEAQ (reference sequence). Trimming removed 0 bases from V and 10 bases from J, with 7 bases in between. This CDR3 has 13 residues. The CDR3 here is CASSLAAGSPLHF. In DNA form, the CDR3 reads TGTGCCAGCAGCTTAGCGGCTGGGTCACCCCTCCACTTT.

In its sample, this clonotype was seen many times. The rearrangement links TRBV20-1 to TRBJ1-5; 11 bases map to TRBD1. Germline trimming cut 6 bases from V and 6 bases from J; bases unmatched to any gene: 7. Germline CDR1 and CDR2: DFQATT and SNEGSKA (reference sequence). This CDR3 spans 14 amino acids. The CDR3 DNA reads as TGCAGTGCGAGGACAGGGGGCTTACGTCAGCCCCAGCATTTT. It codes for CSARTGGLRQPQHF.

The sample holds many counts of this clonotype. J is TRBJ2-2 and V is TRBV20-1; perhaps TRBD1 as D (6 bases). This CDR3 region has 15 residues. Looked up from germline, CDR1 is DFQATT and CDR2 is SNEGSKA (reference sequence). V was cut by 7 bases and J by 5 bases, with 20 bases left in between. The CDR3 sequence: CSVHPTGRKTGELFF. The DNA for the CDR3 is TGCAGTGTCCACCCTACAGGGCGAAAGACCGGGGAGCTGTTTTTT.

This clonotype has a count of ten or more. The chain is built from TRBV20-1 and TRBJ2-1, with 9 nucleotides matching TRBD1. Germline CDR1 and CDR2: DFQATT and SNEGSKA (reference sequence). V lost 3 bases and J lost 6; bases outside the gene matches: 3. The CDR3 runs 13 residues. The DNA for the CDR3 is TGCAGTGCTAGGACGGACAGGGGCAATGAGCAGTTCTTC. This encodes CSARTDRGNEQFF.

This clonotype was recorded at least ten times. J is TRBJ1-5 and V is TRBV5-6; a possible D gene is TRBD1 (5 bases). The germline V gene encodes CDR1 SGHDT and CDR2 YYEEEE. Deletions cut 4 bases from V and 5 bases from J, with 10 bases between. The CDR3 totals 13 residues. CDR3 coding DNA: TGTGCCAGCAGCGGGGGACGGGATCAGCCCCAGCATTTT. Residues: CASSGGRDQPQHF. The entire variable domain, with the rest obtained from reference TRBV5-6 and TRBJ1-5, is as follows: DAGVTQSPTHLIKTRGQQVTLRCSPKSGHDTVSWYQQALGQGPQFIFQYYEEEERQRGNFPDRFSGHQFPNYSSELNVNALLLGDSALYLCASSGGRDQPQHFGDGTRLSIL.

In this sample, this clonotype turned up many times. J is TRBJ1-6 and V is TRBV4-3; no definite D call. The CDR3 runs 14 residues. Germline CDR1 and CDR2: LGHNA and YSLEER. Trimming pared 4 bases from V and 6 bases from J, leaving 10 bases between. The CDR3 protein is CASSPWVSNSPLHF. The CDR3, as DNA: TGCGCCAGCAGCCCTTGGGTCTCTAATTCACCCCTCCACTTT.

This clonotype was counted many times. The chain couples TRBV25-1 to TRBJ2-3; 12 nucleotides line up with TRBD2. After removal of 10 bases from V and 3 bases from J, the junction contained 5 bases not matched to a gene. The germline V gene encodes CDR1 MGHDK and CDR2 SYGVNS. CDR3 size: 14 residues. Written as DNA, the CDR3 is TGTGCCACCCAAACTAGCGGGGGGACAGATACGCAGTATTTT. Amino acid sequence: CATQTSGGTDTQYF. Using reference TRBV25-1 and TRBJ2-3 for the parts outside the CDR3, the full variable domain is EADIYQTPRYLVIGTGKKITLECSQTMGHDKMYWYQQDPGMELHLIHYSYGVNSTEKGDLSSESTVSRIRTEHFPLTLESARPSHTSQYLCATQTSGGTDTQYFGPGTRLTVL.

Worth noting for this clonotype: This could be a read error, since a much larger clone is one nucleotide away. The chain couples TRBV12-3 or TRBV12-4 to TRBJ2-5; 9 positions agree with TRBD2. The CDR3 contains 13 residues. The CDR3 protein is CVSSWTSEETQYF. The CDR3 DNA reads TGTGTCAGCAGCTGGACTAGCGAGGAGACCCAGTACTTC.

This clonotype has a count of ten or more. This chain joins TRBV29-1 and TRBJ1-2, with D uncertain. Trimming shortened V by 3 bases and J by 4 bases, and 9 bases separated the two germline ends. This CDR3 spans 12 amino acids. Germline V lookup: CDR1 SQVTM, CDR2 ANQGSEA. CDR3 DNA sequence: TGCAGCGTTGAGAGCCAGACCTATGGCTACACCTTC. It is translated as CSVESQTYGYTF.

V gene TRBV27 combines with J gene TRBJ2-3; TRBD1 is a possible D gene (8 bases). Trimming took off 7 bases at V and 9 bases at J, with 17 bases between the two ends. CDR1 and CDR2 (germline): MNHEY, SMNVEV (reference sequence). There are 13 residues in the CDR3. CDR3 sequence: CASTTGEGDTQYF. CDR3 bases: TGTGCCAGCACGACAGGGGAGGGGGACACGCAGTATTTT.

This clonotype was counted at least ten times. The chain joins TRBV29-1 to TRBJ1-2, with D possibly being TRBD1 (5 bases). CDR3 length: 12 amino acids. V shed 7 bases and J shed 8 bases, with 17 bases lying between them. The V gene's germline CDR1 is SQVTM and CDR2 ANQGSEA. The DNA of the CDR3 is TGCAGCGCCAGCTTCAGGGTAACCGGCTACACCTTC. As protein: CSASFRVTGYTF.

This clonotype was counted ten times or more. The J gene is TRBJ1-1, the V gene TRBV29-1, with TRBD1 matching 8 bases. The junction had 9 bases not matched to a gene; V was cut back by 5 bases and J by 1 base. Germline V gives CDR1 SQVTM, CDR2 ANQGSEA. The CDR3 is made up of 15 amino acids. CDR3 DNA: TGCAGCGTTACGGACAGGGTCAGTGGGAACACTGAAGCTTTCTTT. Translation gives CSVTDRVSGNTEAFF.

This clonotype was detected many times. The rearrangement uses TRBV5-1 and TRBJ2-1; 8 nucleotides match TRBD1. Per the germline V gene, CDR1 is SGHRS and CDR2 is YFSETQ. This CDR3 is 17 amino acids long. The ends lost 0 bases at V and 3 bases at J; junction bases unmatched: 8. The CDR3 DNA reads TGCGCCAGCAGCTTGGCCGGGACAGGTCAACGCTACAATGAGCAGTTCTTC. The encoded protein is CASSLAGTGQRYNEQFF.

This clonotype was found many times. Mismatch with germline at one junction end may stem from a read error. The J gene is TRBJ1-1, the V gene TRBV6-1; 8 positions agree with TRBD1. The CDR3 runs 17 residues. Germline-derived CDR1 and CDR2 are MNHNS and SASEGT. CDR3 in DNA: TGTGCCAGTAGTGCCGGACAGGGACCGCCAGAAAACACTGAAGCTTTCTTT. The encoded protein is CASSAGQGPPENTEAFF.

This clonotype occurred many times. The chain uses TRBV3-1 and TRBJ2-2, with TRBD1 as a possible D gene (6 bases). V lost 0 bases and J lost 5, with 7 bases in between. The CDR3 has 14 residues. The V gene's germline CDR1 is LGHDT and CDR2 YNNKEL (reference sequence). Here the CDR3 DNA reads TGTGCCAGCAGCCAAGATACAGGGACCGGGGAGCTGTTTTTT. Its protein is CASSQDTGTGELFF.

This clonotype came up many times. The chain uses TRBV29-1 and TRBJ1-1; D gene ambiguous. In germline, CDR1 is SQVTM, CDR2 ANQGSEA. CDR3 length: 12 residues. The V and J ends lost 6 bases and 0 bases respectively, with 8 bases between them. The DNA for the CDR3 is TGCAGCGTGCGGAACCTGAACACTGAAGCTTTCTTT. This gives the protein CSVRNLNTEAFF.

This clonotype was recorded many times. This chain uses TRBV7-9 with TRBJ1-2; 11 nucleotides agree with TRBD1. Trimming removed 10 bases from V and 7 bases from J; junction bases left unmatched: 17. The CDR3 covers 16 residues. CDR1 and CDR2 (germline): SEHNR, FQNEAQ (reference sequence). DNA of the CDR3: TGTGCCACCATCCCCACTAGGACAGGGGGCTTGGGTGGCTACACCTTC. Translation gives CATIPTRTGGLGGYTF. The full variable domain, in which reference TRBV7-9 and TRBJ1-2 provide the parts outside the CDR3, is DTGVSQNPRHKITKRGQNVTFRCDPISEHNRLYWYRQTLGQGPEFLTYFQNEAQLEKSRLLSDRFSAERPKGSFSTLEIQRTEQGDSAMYLCATIPTRTGGLGGYTFGSGTRLTVV.

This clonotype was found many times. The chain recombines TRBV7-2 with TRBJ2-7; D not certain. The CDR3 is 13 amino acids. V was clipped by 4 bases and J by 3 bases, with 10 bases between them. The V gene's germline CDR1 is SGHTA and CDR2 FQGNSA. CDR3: CASSSPTFYEQYF. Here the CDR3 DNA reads TGTGCCAGCAGCTCCCCGACCTTCTACGAGCAGTACTTC.

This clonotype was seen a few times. The CDR3 loop reads CSARRGAGGTEAFF. CDR3 sequence (DNA): TGCAGTGCTAGACGGGGGGCTGGGGGAACTGAAGCTTTCTTT. The rearrangement joins TRBV20-1 to TRBJ1-1; the D gene is possibly TRBD1 (6 bases). Trimming cost V 2 bases and J 5 bases, with 15 bases left between them. This CDR3 contains 14 residues. Germline lookup yields CDR1 DFQATT and CDR2 SNEGSKA (reference sequence).

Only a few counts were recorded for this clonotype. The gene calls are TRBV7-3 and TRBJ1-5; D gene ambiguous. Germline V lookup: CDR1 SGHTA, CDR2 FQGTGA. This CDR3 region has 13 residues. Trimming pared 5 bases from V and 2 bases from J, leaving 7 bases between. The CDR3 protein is CASSPSRNQPQHF. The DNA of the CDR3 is TGTGCCAGCAGCCCGAGCCGCAATCAGCCCCAGCATTTT.

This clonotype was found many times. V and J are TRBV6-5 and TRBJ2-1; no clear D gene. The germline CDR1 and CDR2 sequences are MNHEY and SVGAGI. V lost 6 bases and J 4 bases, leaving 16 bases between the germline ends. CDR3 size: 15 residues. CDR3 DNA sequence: TGTGCCAGCAGAAGCTCTAGAGACCCTTACAATGAGCAGTTCTTC. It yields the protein CASRSSRDPYNEQFF.

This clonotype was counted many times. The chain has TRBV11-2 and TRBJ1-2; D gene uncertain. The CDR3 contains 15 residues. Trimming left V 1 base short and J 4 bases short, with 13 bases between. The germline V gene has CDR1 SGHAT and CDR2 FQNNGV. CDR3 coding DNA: TGTGCCAGCAGCTTAGTGCCGCGGACTCTCTATGGCTACACCTTC. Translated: CASSLVPRTLYGYTF.

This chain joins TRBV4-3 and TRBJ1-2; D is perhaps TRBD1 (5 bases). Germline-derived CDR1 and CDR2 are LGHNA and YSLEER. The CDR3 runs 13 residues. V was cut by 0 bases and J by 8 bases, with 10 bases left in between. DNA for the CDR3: TGCGCCAGCAGCCAAGAGGGGGTAGACGGCTACACCTTC. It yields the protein CASSQEGVDGYTF.

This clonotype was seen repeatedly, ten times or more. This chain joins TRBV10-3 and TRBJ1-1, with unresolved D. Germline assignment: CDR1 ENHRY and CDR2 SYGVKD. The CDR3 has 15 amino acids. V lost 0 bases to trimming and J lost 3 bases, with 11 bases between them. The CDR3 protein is CAISESLGSDTEAFF. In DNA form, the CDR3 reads TGTGCCATCAGTGAGTCGCTAGGGAGCGACACTGAAGCTTTCTTT.